This entry lists 29 T cell receptor beta chains sequenced from one sample in a study of T cells after posttransplantation cyclophosphamide. This table comes from immunoSEQ multiplex PCR, and its TCRdb copy is limited to in-frame clones, with some not included. The sample lists about 2,800 clones, over 65% occurring once. Material: CD8+ T cells sorted from PBMCs. Receptors were obtained from a woman between 45 and 65 years old in good health and a related stem cell transplant donor.

The chain has TRBV6-5 and TRBJ2-7, with D possibly matching TRBD2 (6 bases). CDR3 length: 13 amino acids. Trimming removed 8 bases from V and 1 base from J, with 12 bases in between. CDR1 is MNHEY, CDR2 SVGAGI, per germline. For the CDR3, the DNA is TGTGCCAGCTCGTGGGGGACTTCCTACGAGCAGTACTTC. Encoded protein: CASSWGTSYEQYF.

The genes are TRBV19 and TRBJ1-2, with 8 bases that match TRBD1. Germline V gene sequence: CDR1 LNHDA, CDR2 SQIVND (reference sequence). Losses at the gene ends were 5 bases for V and 3 bases for J; bases not matched to a gene: 2. The CDR3 is 13 amino acids. The CDR3 region is CASSWGQDYGYTF. In DNA form, the CDR3 reads TGTGCCAGTAGTTGGGGACAGGACTATGGCTACACCTTC.

V is TRBV5-6 and J is TRBJ2-7; a weak D match, TRBD1 (6 bases). V was cut by 4 bases and J by 0 bases, with 14 bases left in between. Germline values: CDR1 SGHDT, CDR2 YYEEEE. CDR3 length: 15 residues. The CDR3 region is CASSPRDTPSYEQYF. DNA of the CDR3: TGTGCCAGCAGCCCCCGGGACACCCCCTCCTACGAGCAGTACTTC.

The genes are TRBV27 and TRBJ2-7, with 9 bases aligning to TRBD1. The junction had 11 bases not matched to a gene; V was cut back by 6 bases and J by 5 bases. Germline CDR1 MNHEY, CDR2 SMNVEV (reference sequence). The CDR3 sequence is 15 residues long. The CDR3 loop is CASRQTGTGSHEQYF. The CDR3 nucleotides are TGTGCCAGCAGACAGACCGGGACAGGGTCGCACGAGCAGTACTTC.

J is TRBJ1-2 and V is TRBV27; unclear D gene. The CDR3 runs to 14 residues. The V end lost 2 bases, the J end lost 1 base, and 8 bases lay between the germline ends. The germline V gene encodes CDR1 MNHEY and CDR2 SMNVEV (reference sequence). The CDR3: CASSLLHSNYGYTF. The CDR3 DNA reads TGTGCCAGCAGTTTACTCCACAGTAACTATGGCTACACCTTC.

The chain joins TRBV25-1 to TRBJ2-7; D ambiguous. The CDR3 loop spans 15 amino acids. Trimming removed 1 base at V and 6 bases at J, with 16 bases between. CDR1 and CDR2 from the germline V gene are MGHDK and SYGVNS. Here the CDR3 reads CASSEFGSRGSEQYF. As DNA, the CDR3 is TGTGCCAGCAGTGAATTCGGCAGCCGAGGCTCCGAGCAGTACTTC.

V and J are TRBV18 and TRBJ2-5; 9 positions agree with TRBD1. V lost 3 bases, J lost 5 bases, and 10 bases stayed unmatched. Per the germline V gene, CDR1 is KGHSH and CDR2 is LQKENI. The CDR3 spans 16 residues. CDR3 coding DNA: TGTGCCAGCTCACCCGCGGACAGGGGAGCTGACGAGACCCAGTACTTC. Translating gives CASSPADRGADETQYF.

The V call is TRBV5-1, the J call TRBJ2-6; TRBD1 aligns across 9 bases. Trimming removed 3 bases from V and 12 bases from J; junction bases left unmatched: 16. Germline V gives CDR1 SGHRS, CDR2 YFSETQ. The CDR3 is 17 amino acids. The CDR3 coding sequence is TGCGCCAGCAGCTGGCCGGGACAGGGCCCTATGGTAGGCGTCCTGACTTTC. This sequence encodes CASSWPGQGPMVGVLTF.

This clone was seen a handful of times. V and J are TRBV19 and TRBJ2-3; 9 positions match TRBD1. The CDR3 length is 14 residues. Germline lookup yields CDR1 LNHDA and CDR2 SQIVND (reference sequence). Trimming took 5 bases from V and 3 from J; bases not matched to a gene: 3. The CDR3 loop is CASSPDRGTDTQYF. The CDR3 DNA follows: TGTGCCAGTAGTCCCGACAGGGGGACAGATACGCAGTATTTT. The full variable domain, its missing parts supplied by reference TRBV19 and TRBJ2-3, is DGGITQSPKYLFRKEGQNVTLSCEQNLNHDAMYWYRQDPGQGLRLIYYSQIVNDFQKGDIAEGYSVSREKKESFPLTVTSAQKNPTAFYLCASSPDRGTDTQYFGPGTRLTVL.

This chain's CDR3 is CASSLQGVARSTDTQYF. The CDR3 bases are TGTGCCAGCAGCTTGCAGGGGGTGGCCAGAAGCACAGATACGCAGTATTTT. This chain connects TRBV5-4 to TRBJ2-3; TRBD1 matches 7 bases. The trim removed 1 base at V and 0 bases at J, leaving 8 bases unmatched. CDR3 length: 17 residues. The V gene's germline CDR1 is SGHNT and CDR2 YYREEE (reference sequence).

The CDR3 nucleotides are TGTGCCAGCAGCCAAGGCATCGGATTAGCGGGAAACACCGGGGAGCTGTTTTTT. Translating gives CASSQGIGLAGNTGELFF. The gene calls are TRBV14 and TRBJ2-2, with TRBD2 matching 8 bases. Germline V gene lookup returns CDR1 SGHDN and CDR2 FVKESK. The trim removed 1 base at V and 2 bases at J, leaving 9 bases unmatched. The CDR3 sequence is 18 residues long.

The chain links TRBV4-1 to TRBJ2-3; 8 bases are a match to TRBD2. CDR3 length equals 17 residues. Germline V lookup: CDR1 MGHRA, CDR2 YSYEKL. V gave up 0 bases and J gave up 0 bases; unmatched junction bases: 5. The CDR3 DNA follows: TGCGCCAGCAGCCAAGAAGGCGGCGGGGGGAGCACAGATACGCAGTATTTT. It yields the protein CASSQEGGGGSTDTQYF.

The chain is built from TRBV4-1 and TRBJ2-3; D is unclear. The CDR3 consists of 13 residues. CDR1 is MGHRA, CDR2 YSYEKL, per germline. V was cut by 0 bases and J by 4 bases, with 5 bases left in between. CDR3 in amino acids: CASSQEPADTQYF. Written as DNA, the CDR3 is TGCGCCAGCAGCCAAGAACCAGCAGATACGCAGTATTTT.

The CDR3 nucleotides are TGTGCCAGCAGCTTATTCGGGGGGAACATGAACACTGAAGCTTTCTTT. Protein: CASSLFGGNMNTEAFF. The rearrangement links TRBV7-6 to TRBJ1-1, with D perhaps matching TRBD1 (5 bases). CDR1 and CDR2 from the germline V gene are SGHVS and FNYEAQ. The germline V and J ends were trimmed by 2 bases and 0 bases, with 13 bases remaining between them. The CDR3 totals 16 residues.

This clone turned up a few times. The chain joins TRBV19 to TRBJ2-1, with 9 bases fitting TRBD1. V was pared by 1 base and J by 6 bases, with 7 bases of the junction left unmatched. This CDR3 is 16 amino acids long. Germline lookup yields CDR1 LNHDA and CDR2 SQIVND (reference sequence). The CDR3 loop is CASSIGGQGWGNEQFF. CDR3 DNA: TGTGCCAGTAGTATAGGGGGACAGGGTTGGGGCAATGAGCAGTTCTTC.

J is TRBJ1-1 and V is TRBV13; D unresolved. The CDR3 extends over 13 amino acids. Trimming shortened V by 7 bases and J by 0 bases, and 9 bases separated the two germline ends. The germline CDR1 and CDR2 sequences are PRHDT and FYEKMQ (reference sequence). The CDR3 sequence: CASINSLNTEAFF. The CDR3 nucleotides read TGTGCCAGCATCAATTCATTGAACACTGAAGCTTTCTTT.

V and J are TRBV6-6 and TRBJ1-5, with a possible D match to TRBD1 (6 bases). The CDR3 contains 16 residues. Germline loops: CDR1 MNHNY, CDR2 SVGAGI (reference sequence). The ends were cut back, 6 bases at V and 1 base at J, with 16 bases in the middle. This chain's CDR3 is CASSQGLAGSNQPQHF. CDR3 sequence (DNA): TGTGCCAGCAGCCAGGGGTTGGCTGGAAGCAATCAGCCCCAGCATTTT.

Comment on this clone: Germline is not matched at one junction end, which may reflect a read error. Different DNA sequences within this sample yield the same CDR3. The rearrangement uses TRBV6-1 and TRBJ1-6, with 8 bases matching TRBD1. CDR1 MNHNS and CDR2 SASEGT come from the germline V gene. The CDR3 is 15 amino acids. The CDR3 DNA follows: TGTGCCAGCAGGGAGAGACAGGGGCCAAATTCCCCCCTCCACTTT. Amino acids: CASRERQGPNSPLHF.

The chain has TRBV4-2 and TRBJ1-1; unclear D gene. V lost 1 base and J lost 4, with 4 bases in between. CDR1 is LGHNA and CDR2 is YNFKEQ in the germline V gene. The CDR3 runs 12 residues. CDR3 sequence reads: CASSQVSTEAFF. The CDR3 DNA is TGTGCCAGCAGCCAAGTATCCACTGAAGCTTTCTTT.

This clone was counted a few times. This chain links TRBV4-2 with TRBJ2-3; 10 bases agree with TRBD2. J was trimmed by 4 bases and V by 0 bases; bases with no gene match: 10. The CDR3 is made up of 18 amino acids. Germline CDR1 LGHNA, CDR2 YNFKEQ. CDR3 DNA sequence: TGTGCCAGCAGCCAAGAGGGGCTAGCGGGGGTGGGAGCAGATACGCAGTATTTT. Amino acid sequence: CASSQEGLAGVGADTQYF.

This rearrangement joins TRBV15 to TRBJ1-4; D gene uncertain. This CDR3 has 15 amino acids. Germline CDR1 and CDR2: LNHNV and YYDKDF (reference sequence). The germline V and J ends were trimmed by 0 bases and 7 bases, with 12 bases remaining between them. For the CDR3, the DNA is TGTGCCACCAGCAGAGATGGGCAGGCCAGTGAAAAACTGTTTTTT. Translating it yields CATSRDGQASEKLFF.

The rearrangement uses TRBV4-2 and TRBJ2-7; 7 bases match TRBD2. Germline CDR1 is LGHNA and CDR2 is YNFKEQ. This CDR3 has 15 amino acids. Germline trimming cut 1 base from V and 0 bases from J; bases unmatched to any gene: 3. In DNA, the CDR3 is TGTGCCAGCAGCCAAGGAAGCGGGGCCTCCTACGAGCAGTACTTC. It yields the protein CASSQGSGASYEQYF.

The chain combines TRBV14 with TRBJ1-6, with 7 bases lining up with TRBD1. This CDR3 contains 15 residues. V was clipped by 1 base and J by 10 bases; unmatched bases: 7. The germline V gene encodes CDR1 SGHDN and CDR2 FVKESK. CDR3 region: CASSQVRDSRSPLHF. CDR3 nucleotide sequence: TGTGCCAGCAGCCAAGTGAGGGACAGCCGGTCACCCCTCCACTTT.

The chain employs TRBV19 and TRBJ1-6; possibly TRBD1 for D (5 bases). The germline gives CDR1 LNHDA, CDR2 SQIVND (reference sequence). V shed 5 bases and J shed 9 bases, with 11 bases lying between them. The CDR3 consists of 13 residues. CDR3 sequence: CASSPGGISPLHF. The CDR3 DNA sequence: TGTGCCAGTAGTCCGGGGGGGATTTCACCCCTCCACTTT.

The chain carries TRBV7-8 and TRBJ1-2; 9 bases are a match to TRBD1. The germline gives CDR1 SGHVS, CDR2 FQNEAQ. V was pared by 4 bases and J by 4 bases, with 7 bases of the junction left unmatched. The CDR3 loop spans 15 amino acids. This chain's CDR3 is CASSSLQGASYGYTF. CDR3 DNA: TGTGCCAGCAGCTCTCTACAGGGGGCTTCCTATGGCTACACCTTC.

The V and J genes are TRBV7-9 and TRBJ2-7, with 10 nucleotides matching TRBD2. The CDR3 spans 12 residues. Germline CDR1 is SEHNR and CDR2 is FQNEAQ (reference sequence). The ends lost 5 bases at V and 5 bases at J; junction bases unmatched: 0. CDR3 sequence (DNA): TGTGCCAGCAGCGGGACTAGCGACGAGCAGTACTTC. Protein: CASSGTSDEQYF.

The V gene is TRBV5-1, the J gene TRBJ2-7; D is possibly TRBD1 (6 bases). The V gene lost 4 bases and the J gene lost 7 bases, with 15 bases spanning the gap. Germline CDR1 reads SGHRS; CDR2 reads YFSETQ. CDR3 size: 13 residues. The CDR3 DNA follows: TGCGCCAGCAGCCTACCGGGACAAAGGGAGCAGTACTTC. Translating it yields CASSLPGQREQYF. The entire variable domain, with the rest obtained from reference TRBV5-1 and TRBJ2-7, is as follows: KAGVTQTPRYLIKTRGQQVTLSCSPISGHRSVSWYQQTPGQGLQFLFEYFSETQRNKGNFPGRFSGRQFSNSRSEMNVSTLELGDSALYLCASSLPGQREQYFGPGTRLTVT.

This chain joins TRBV7-8 and TRBJ1-5, with a weak D call TRBD1 (5 bases). Germline CDR1 is SGHVS and CDR2 is FQNEAQ. The CDR3 covers 16 residues. The ends were cut back, 0 bases at V and 0 bases at J, with 9 bases in the middle. The CDR3 region has the DNA TGTGCCAGCAGCTTAGCGACGGGGGATAGCAATCAGCCCCAGCATTTT. This translates into CASSLATGDSNQPQHF.

The chain employs TRBV28 and TRBJ2-7; 7 nucleotides agree with TRBD1. Germline-derived CDR1 and CDR2 are MDHEN and SYDVKM. V lost 5 bases and J lost 6; bases outside the gene matches: 10. CDR3 length: 14 residues. The CDR3 DNA reads TGTGCCAGCAGTCCACAGGGGTTGGGACGCGAGCAGTACTTC. Its translation is CASSPQGLGREQYF.